These 14 T cell receptor beta chains share one sample of origin, sequenced in a study of blood T cell repertoires in COVID-19. The table came from immunoSEQ multiplex PCR; TCRdb's copy has only in-frame clones and leaves some out. The profile shows a few hundred thousand clones, around 92% of them singletons. Input material: peripheral blood. These receptors were taken from a woman aged 30 to 39 with COVID-19, enrolled during active disease.

The V gene is TRBV11-3, the J gene TRBJ1-2; 9 bases map to TRBD1. Looked up from germline, CDR1 is SGHNT and CDR2 is YENEEA. V gave up 8 bases and J gave up 1 base; unmatched junction bases: 11. This CDR3 has 16 amino acids. The CDR3, as DNA: TGTGCCAGCGGCCCGGACAGGGGCCCATTTAACTATGGCTACACCTTC. Its protein is CASGPDRGPFNYGYTF.

The V gene is TRBV28, the J gene TRBJ1-4; unclear D gene. The V and J ends lost 7 bases and 4 bases respectively, with 7 bases between them. The CDR3 has 12 residues. CDR1 and CDR2 from the germline V gene are MDHEN and SYDVKM. The CDR3 sequence is CASNRFNEKLFF. DNA for the CDR3: TGTGCCAGCAACAGATTTAATGAAAAACTGTTTTTT.

The J gene is TRBJ2-1, the V gene TRBV7-9, with TRBD2 matching 10 bases. The germline V gene encodes CDR1 SEHNR and CDR2 FQNEAQ (reference sequence). This CDR3 is 17 amino acids long. J lost 8 bases, V lost 5 bases, and 15 bases had no gene match. CDR3: CASSPGLTSGNWDEQFF. The CDR3 region has the DNA TGTGCCAGCAGCCCCGGATTAACTAGCGGGAATTGGGATGAGCAGTTCTTC.

The V call is TRBV6-1, the J call TRBJ2-7, with TRBD1 matching 7 bases. V trimming: 1 base; J trimming: 1 base; junction bases outside the gene matches: 1. This CDR3 contains 14 residues. Germline V lookup: CDR1 MNHNS, CDR2 SASEGT. The CDR3 here is CASSEGDRSYEQYF. In DNA, the CDR3 is TGTGCCAGCAGTGAAGGGGACAGATCCTACGAGCAGTACTTC.

The V and J genes are TRBV9 and TRBJ2-5, with D possibly matching TRBD2 (7 bases). Germline CDR1 reads SGDLS; CDR2 reads YYNGEE. The germline V and J ends were trimmed by 3 bases and 7 bases, with 22 bases remaining between them. There are 16 residues in the CDR3. CDR3 in DNA: TGTGCCAGCAGCGCCGGGACACAATCTAGCGGTGTGACCCAGTACTTC. Amino acids: CASSAGTQSSGVTQYF.

The gene calls are TRBV7-2 and TRBJ2-7, with 10 bases matching TRBD1. Per germline, CDR1 SGHTA and CDR2 FQGNSA. The CDR3 is 15 residues long. The J segment lost 2 bases and the V segment lost 1 base, leaving 2 bases of the junction unmatched. The DNA of the CDR3 is TGTGCCAGCAGCTTAGGAGGACAGGGGGCCTACGAGCAGTACGTC. Translating it yields CASSLGGQGAYEQYV.

This chain connects TRBV3-1 (or the pseudogene TRBV3-2) to TRBJ2-3; 9 bases are shared with TRBD2. V was pared by 11 bases and J by 4 bases, with 10 bases of the junction left unmatched. Germline CDR1 reads LGHDT; CDR2 reads YNNKEL (reference sequence). The CDR3 is 14 residues long. CDR3 sequence: CASARGRASDTQYF. Written as DNA, the CDR3 is TGTGCCTCGGCTCGCGGGAGGGCCTCAGATACGCAGTATTTT.

V usage is TRBV4-1 and J usage is TRBJ1-1; D unclear. Trimming stripped 0 bases from V and 2 bases from J, with 10 bases between. The CDR3 runs to 15 residues. CDR1 and CDR2 (germline): MGHRA, YSYEKL. The CDR3 protein is CASSQDRSKNTEAFF. The CDR3 DNA reads TGCGCCAGCAGCCAAGACAGGTCGAAAAACACTGAAGCTTTCTTT.

The V call is TRBV6-6, the J call TRBJ1-2; 7 bases match TRBD1. This CDR3 comprises 12 residues. Trimming took 4 bases from V and 7 from J; bases not matched to a gene: 3. The germline gives CDR1 MNHNY, CDR2 SVGAGI (reference sequence). The CDR3 spells CASSSGQAGYTF. The CDR3 nucleotides read TGTGCCAGCAGTTCCGGACAGGCTGGCTACACCTTC.

The count of this clone is one. The genes are TRBV5-6 and TRBJ1-2; D not resolved. CDR1 and CDR2 from the germline V gene are SGHDT and YYEEEE. This CDR3 region has 12 residues. V gave up 3 bases and J gave up 3 bases, with 6 bases separating them. CDR3 coding DNA: TGTGCCAGCAGCTCTTCTTACTATGGCTACACCTTC. This sequence encodes CASSSSYYGYTF. Looking up the rest from reference TRBV5-6 and TRBJ1-2 gives the full variable domain: DAGVTQSPTHLIKTRGQQVTLRCSPKSGHDTVSWYQQALGQGPQFIFQYYEEEERQRGNFPDRFSGHQFPNYSSELNVNALLLGDSALYLCASSSSYYGYTFGSGTRLTVV.

CDR3 coding DNA: TGTGCCACCAGCAGAGATCGGAGGGTCCTTTCCTACGAGCAGTACTTC. It specifies CATSRDRRVLSYEQYF. V is TRBV15 and J is TRBJ2-7, with TRBD2 as a possible D gene (6 bases). Trimming took off 0 bases at V and 1 base at J, with 13 bases between the two ends. The CDR3 runs to 16 residues. Germline V CDR1 and CDR2: LNHNV, YYDKDF (reference sequence).

The chain links TRBV12-3 or TRBV12-4 to TRBJ1-2; D ambiguous. The CDR3 is 11 residues long. The V gene lost 5 bases and the J gene lost 7 bases, with 8 bases spanning the gap. CDR3 sequence reads: CASSGVGGYTF. The CDR3 region has the DNA TGTGCCAGCAGTGGAGTGGGTGGCTACACCTTC.

The chain uses TRBV27 and TRBJ2-1; 10 bases align to TRBD2. V shed 6 bases, J shed 0 bases, and the junction held 5 bases outside the gene matches. Germline values: CDR1 MNHEY, CDR2 SMNVEV (reference sequence). The CDR3 is made up of 16 amino acids. Here the CDR3 reads CASRIAGGNSYNEQFF. CDR3 bases: TGTGCCAGCAGAATAGCGGGGGGAAACTCCTACAATGAGCAGTTCTTC.

V and J are TRBV6-5 and TRBJ1-5, with D maybe TRBD1 (5 bases). This CDR3 region has 15 residues. Germline assignment: CDR1 MNHEY and CDR2 SVGAGI. V lost 0 bases and J 6 bases, leaving 12 bases between the germline ends. The CDR3 protein is CASSYSRQGGQPQHF. CDR3 DNA: TGTGCCAGCAGTTACTCTAGGCAGGGAGGTCAGCCCCAGCATTTT.